This T cell receptor beta chain was obtained from a study of T cell changes during pregnancy in multiple sclerosis. Libraries were prepared by immunoSEQ multiplex PCR; TCRdb keeps only in-frame clonotypes and omits some of them. The data contain approximately 58,000 clones, roughly 89% of them singletons. The CDR3 covers 14 residues. The J segment lost 4 bases and the V segment lost 4 bases, leaving 6 bases of the junction unmatched. Germline CDR1 MNHNS, CDR2 SASEGT. This clonotype was sampled from a female donor with multiple sclerosis, enrolled in a pregnancy study. This sample comprised peripheral blood, obtained in the second trimester of pregnancy. This chain uses TRBV6-1 with TRBJ2-7, with 8 nucleotides matching TRBD2. The CDR3 DNA reads as TGTGCCAGCAGTGTAGGATTAGCGGGATACGAGCAGTACTTC. It translates to CASSVGLAGYEQYF.